This TCR beta chain stems from a study of shared clonotypes between healthy human individuals. At the level of the study: Plates per donor: three CD4 naive, three CD4 memory, two CD8 naive, one CD8 memory.

Naive-designated CD8 cells lacked CD45RO, were positively enriched for CCR7, and omitted terminally differentiated effector memory CD45RA+ cells. Assay used: immunoSEQ multiplex PCR; TCRdb lists only in-frame clones, some missing. Here the sample spans some 800,000 clones, nearly 95% being singletons. The CDR3 is 13 amino acids. CDR1 and CDR2 (germline): PRHDT, FYEKMQ (reference sequence). Trimming took off 0 bases at V and 3 bases at J, with 6 bases between the two ends. Study-wide points: Generally, naive subsets (rather than memory subsets) showed larger estimated richness. Clonotype sharing across a few donors was observed for around 4.8% of naive CD4 clonotypes.

About this clone: Its specificity is unknown.

This chain joins TRBV13 and TRBJ2-7, with unresolved D. The sequence was obtained from a man under 40 in good health. What was sequenced was naive CD8+ T cells sorted from blood. This CDR3 is CASSLGSGYEQYF. The CDR3 bases are TGTGCCAGCAGCTTAGGCTCTGGCTACGAGCAGTACTTC.